This entry features one TCR beta chain sequence. The antigen is unknown. This record comes from a study of T cell repertoires and HLA-DP antigens. Germline V gene data show CDR1 as LNHDA and CDR2 as SQIVND (reference sequence). Trimming removed 3 bases at V and 2 bases at J, with 14 bases between. This CDR3 is built from 16 residues. Assay used: immunoSEQ multiplex PCR; TCRdb lists only in-frame clones, some missing. The repertoire includes approximately 110,000 clones, about 92% of them detected once, and approximately 0.29% sits in the top ten. The gene calls are TRBV19 and TRBJ2-1; perhaps TRBD1 as D (5 bases). The sequence came from a woman aged 18 to 35 in good health and CMV-seronegative. The sequenced sample consisted of CD4+ T cells from PBMCs. The CDR3 loop is CASSISSGKAYNEQFF. The CDR3 bases are TGTGCCAGTAGTATCTCTTCAGGGAAAGCCTACAATGAGCAGTTCTTC.